A selection of T cell receptor beta chains follows, all from one sample in a study of long-term antiretroviral therapy in people with HIV. TCRdb's table, derived via immunoSEQ multiplex PCR, lists solely in-frame clones and lacks some. Of 20,000 to 25,000 clones listed, approximately 80% are singletons. Specimen: unsorted PBMCs, collected 0.3 years after starting antiretroviral therapy. The receptors were gathered from a man aged 45 to 65 with HIV. CDR3s include the opening cysteine and the closing phenylalanine or tryptophan. The D gene is left open where the match is weak. Size tells how often a clone was seen (once, few, many) or the class of an expanded clone, and some rows leave it out.

-	-	TRBJ1-2	TRBV29-1	CSVVSRDGPNYGYTF	TGCAGCGTTGTATCGCGGGACGGCCCTAACTATGGCTACACCTTC
-	TRBD1	TRBJ1-1	TRBV14	CASSPGRGTGVEAFF	TGTGCCAGCAGCCCGGGCCGTGGGACAGGGGTTGAAGCTTTCTTT
-	TRBD1	TRBJ2-5	TRBV5-4	CASSLARTGGQETQYF	TGTGCCAGCAGCTTGGCAAGGACAGGGGGCCAAGAGACCCAGTACTTC
-	TRBD1	TRBJ2-5	TRBV29-1	CSVDPTGRETQYF	TGCAGCGTGGACCCGACAGGGCGCGAGACCCAGTACTTC
-	TRBD1	TRBJ2-7	TRBV5-8	CASSLIASTGPYEQYF	TGTGCCAGCAGCTTGATCGCCTCGACAGGGCCCTACGAGCAGTACTTC
-	-	TRBJ2-5	TRBV5-4	CASSPGGKETQYF	TGTGCCAGCAGCCCTGGGGGCAAAGAGACCCAGTACTTC
-	-	TRBJ2-3	TRBV5-1	CASSLVGDKLDTQYF	TGCGCCAGCAGCTTGGTAGGAGACAAGCTAGATACGCAGTATTTT
-	-	TRBJ1-6	TRBV2	CASSGTGRGSPLHF	TGTGCCAGCAGTGGAACAGGGAGAGGTTCACCCCTCCACTTT
medium-sized	-	TRBJ2-1	TRBV7-2	CASSSGIIYNEQFF	TGTGCCAGCAGCTCTGGAATTATTTACAATGAGCAGTTCTTC
-	-	TRBJ1-2	TRBV7-3	CASSSPGGRGYTF	TGTGCCAGCAGCTCACCCGGAGGGCGAGGCTACACCTTC
-	TRBD1	TRBJ2-4	TRBV10-1	CASSESSPGQGWDIQYF	TGCGCCAGCAGTGAGTCGAGCCCTGGACAGGGTTGGGACATTCAGTACTTC
-	-	TRBJ2-1	TRBV10-1	CASSESTGRDEQFF	TGCGCCAGCAGTGAGTCGACGGGGCGGGATGAGCAGTTCTTC
few	-	TRBJ2-7	TRBV7-9	CASSPRGLYEQYF	TGTGCCAGCAGCCCTCGCGGCCTCTACGAGCAGTACTTC
-	-	TRBJ2-1	TRBV7-2	CASSLQNSDEQFF	TGTGCCAGCAGCTTACAGAATTCCGATGAGCAGTTCTTC
-	-	TRBJ1-3	TRBV5-5	CASSFRQAPYSSGNTIYF	TGTGCCAGCAGCTTTCGACAGGCACCGTACAGCTCTGGAAACACCATATATTTT
-	TRBD1	TRBJ2-7	TRBV10-3	CAISDPGQGDEQYF	TGTGCCATCAGTGACCCGGGACAGGGGGACGAGCAGTACTTC
-	-	TRBJ1-4	TRBV28	CASSPPLRGTTNEKLFF	TGTGCCAGCAGTCCCCCCTTAAGGGGGACAACTAATGAAAAACTGTTTTTT
-	-	TRBJ1-5	TRBV7-6	CASSIGPRDQPQHF	TGTGCCAGCAGCATCGGGCCTAGGGATCAGCCCCAGCATTTT
few	TRBD1	TRBJ1-3	TRBV19	CASSRGQVERNTIYF	TGTGCCAGTAGTAGAGGACAGGTTGAACGAAACACCATATATTTT
once	-	TRBJ2-7	TRBV10-3	CATKSGRSYEQYF	TGTGCCACCAAGTCAGGACGGTCCTACGAGCAGTACTTC
-	TRBD1	TRBJ2-1	TRBV4-1	CASSQDRWSGGQFF	TGCGCCAGCAGCCAAGATCGTTGGTCAGGGGGGCAGTTCTTC
-	TRBD2	TRBJ2-1	TRBV29-1	CSAAIAGGYNEQFF	TGCAGCGCCGCTATAGCGGGAGGGTACAATGAGCAGTTCTTC
-	-	TRBJ2-1	TRBV6-5	CASRGDGNEQFF	TGTGCCAGCAGGGGGGACGGCAATGAGCAGTTCTTC
-	TRBD1	TRBJ1-2	TRBV11-2	CASRRLRQGAFNGYTF	TGTGCCAGCAGACGCCTACGACAGGGGGCGTTTAATGGCTACACCTTC
-	TRBD2	TRBJ2-1	TRBV9	CASSATSGSTYEQFF	TGTGCCAGCAGCGCGACTAGCGGGAGTACCTATGAGCAGTTCTTC
few	TRBD2	TRBJ2-2	TRBV11-2	CASSLGTSGSGELFF	TGTGCCAGCAGCTTGGGGACTAGCGGGAGCGGGGAGCTGTTTTTT
-	TRBD1	TRBJ2-4	TRBV6-4	CASSETGGVLGIQYF	TGTGCCAGCAGTGAGACAGGGGGCGTTTTGGGCATTCAGTACTTC
-	-	TRBJ1-1	TRBV28	CASGGVLGTEAFF	TGTGCCAGTGGGGGGGTCCTGGGAACTGAAGCTTTCTTT
-	TRBD2	TRBJ2-7	TRBV29-1	CSVEDWASGGTYEQYF	TGCAGCGTTGAAGATTGGGCTAGCGGGGGTACCTACGAGCAGTACTTC
-	TRBD1	TRBJ2-3	TRBV5-8	CASSRTGGWSTDTQYF	TGTGCCAGCAGCCGGACAGGGGGATGGAGCACAGATACGCAGTATTTT
-	TRBD2	TRBJ2-5	TRBV5-1	CASSLGLAGMVQYF	TGCGCCAGCAGCCTAGGACTAGCGGGAATGGTCCAGTACTTC
few	TRBD2	TRBJ2-7	TRBV9	CASSVGDLAGVLEQYF	TGTGCCAGCAGCGTAGGTGACCTAGCGGGAGTACTCGAGCAGTACTTC
few	TRBD2	TRBJ2-5	TRBV6-1	CASADLAGAQETQYF	TGTGCCAGCGCGGACCTAGCGGGGGCGCAAGAGACCCAGTACTTC
-	TRBD1	TRBJ1-4	TRBV28	CASSSRQGYEEKLFF	TGTGCCAGCAGTTCACGACAGGGGTACGAAGAAAAACTGTTTTTT
-	TRBD1	TRBJ1-2	TRBV30	CAFSTGVYGYTF	TGTGCCTTCTCGACAGGGGTCTATGGCTACACCTTC
-	-	TRBJ1-4	TRBV2	CASSQGSTNEKLFF	TGTGCCAGCAGCCAGGGGTCAACTAATGAAAAACTGTTTTTT
-	TRBD1	TRBJ2-7	TRBV9	CASSPTGGVYEQYF	TGTGCCAGCAGCCCCACAGGGGGCGTCTACGAGCAGTACTTC
once	TRBD2	TRBJ2-5	TRBV6-6	CASSRASGQETQYF	TGTGCCAGCAGTAGGGCTAGCGGGCAAGAGACCCAGTACTTC
-	TRBD1	TRBJ1-4	TRBV10-3	CAISPTLTGVREKLFF	TGTGCCATCAGTCCGACTTTGACAGGGGTACGTGAAAAACTGTTTTTT
-	-	TRBJ1-1	TRBV6-6	CASSPWAGNTEAFF	TGTGCCAGCAGTCCCTGGGCAGGGAACACTGAAGCTTTCTTT
few	-	TRBJ1-1	TRBV7-3	CASSFGPTEAFF	TGTGCCAGCAGCTTCGGACCCACTGAAGCTTTCTTT
-	-	TRBJ2-7	TRBV4-1	CASSLKGSGINEQYF	TGCGCCAGCAGCCTCAAGGGGTCAGGGATCAACGAGCAGTACTTC
-	-	TRBJ2-7	TRBV5-1	CASSLRLASATGEQYF	TGCGCCAGCAGCCTTCGTTTGGCTAGCGCCACGGGGGAGCAGTACTTC
-	TRBD1	TRBJ2-7	TRBV2	CASSVIGARDPGQSSYEQYF	TGTGCCAGCTCAGTCATTGGAGCTCGAGATCCGGGACAGAGCTCCTACGAGCAGTACTTC
-	-	TRBJ2-5	TRBV5-4	CASSLGLDGTQYF	TGTGCCAGCAGCTTGGGGCTAGATGGGACCCAGTACTTC
-	-	TRBJ1-2	TRBV9	CASSTTLQEGYTF	TGTGCCAGCAGTACGACACTTCAGGAGGGCTACACCTTC
-	-	TRBJ2-6	TRBV19	CASSTLAGWGRLSGANVLTF	TGTGCCAGTAGTACACTCGCAGGGTGGGGACGGCTCTCTGGGGCCAACGTCCTGACTTTC